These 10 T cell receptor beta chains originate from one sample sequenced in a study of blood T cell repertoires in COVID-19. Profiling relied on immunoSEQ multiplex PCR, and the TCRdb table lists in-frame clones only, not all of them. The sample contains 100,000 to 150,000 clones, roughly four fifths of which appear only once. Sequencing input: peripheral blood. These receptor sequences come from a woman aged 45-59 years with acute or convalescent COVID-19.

The CDR3: CASSLTSSSTYNEQFF. CDR3 in DNA: TGTGCCAGCAGCTTAACCTCAAGTTCCACATACAATGAGCAGTTCTTC. The chain has TRBV7-3 and TRBJ2-1; unclear D gene. V was cut by 0 bases and J by 4 bases, with 13 bases left in between. Germline values: CDR1 SGHTA, CDR2 FQGTGA. The CDR3 is 16 residues long.

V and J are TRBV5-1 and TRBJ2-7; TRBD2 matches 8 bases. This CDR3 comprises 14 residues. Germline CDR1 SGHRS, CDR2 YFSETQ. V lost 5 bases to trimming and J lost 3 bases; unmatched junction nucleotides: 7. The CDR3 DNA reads TGCGCCAGCAGTATAGCGGGAATGAACTACGAGCAGTACTTC. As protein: CASSIAGMNYEQYF.

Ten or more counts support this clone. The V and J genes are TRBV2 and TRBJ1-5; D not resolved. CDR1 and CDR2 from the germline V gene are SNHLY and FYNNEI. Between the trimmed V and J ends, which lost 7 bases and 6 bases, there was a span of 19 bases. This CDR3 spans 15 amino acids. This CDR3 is CASTIGGGYGQPQHF. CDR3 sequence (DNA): TGTGCCAGCACCATCGGAGGAGGGTATGGTCAGCCCCAGCATTTT.

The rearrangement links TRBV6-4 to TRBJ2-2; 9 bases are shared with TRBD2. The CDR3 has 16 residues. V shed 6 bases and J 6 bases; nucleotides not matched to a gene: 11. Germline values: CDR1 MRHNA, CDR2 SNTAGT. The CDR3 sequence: CASRRSGGGASGELFF. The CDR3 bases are TGTGCCAGCAGACGTTCTGGCGGGGGGGCCTCCGGGGAGCTGTTTTTT.

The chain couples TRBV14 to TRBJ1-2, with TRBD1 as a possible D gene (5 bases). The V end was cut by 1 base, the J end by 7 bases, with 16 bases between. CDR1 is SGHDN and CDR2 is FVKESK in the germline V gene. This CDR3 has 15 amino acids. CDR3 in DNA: TGTGCCAGCAGCCAAGGACAGAAGGCGTGGGGTGGCTACACCTTC. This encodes CASSQGQKAWGGYTF.

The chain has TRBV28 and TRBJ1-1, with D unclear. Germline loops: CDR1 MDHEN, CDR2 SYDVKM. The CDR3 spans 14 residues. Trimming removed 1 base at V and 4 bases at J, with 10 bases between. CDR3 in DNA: TGTGCCAGCAGTTTATTAGGGAGGACCACTGAAGCTTTCTTT. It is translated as CASSLLGRTTEAFF.

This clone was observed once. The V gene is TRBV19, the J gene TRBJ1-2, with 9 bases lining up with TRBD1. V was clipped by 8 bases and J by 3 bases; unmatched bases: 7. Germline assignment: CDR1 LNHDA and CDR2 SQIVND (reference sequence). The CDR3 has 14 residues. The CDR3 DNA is TGTGCCAGTCATGACCGGGACAGGGACTATGGCTACACCTTC. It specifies CASHDRDRDYGYTF.

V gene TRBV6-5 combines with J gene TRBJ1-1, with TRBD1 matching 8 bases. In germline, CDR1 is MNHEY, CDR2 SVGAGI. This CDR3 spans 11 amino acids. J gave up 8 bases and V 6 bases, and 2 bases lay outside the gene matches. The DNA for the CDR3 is TGTGCCAGCAGGGGACAGGCCGAAGCTTTCTTT. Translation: CASRGQAEAFF.

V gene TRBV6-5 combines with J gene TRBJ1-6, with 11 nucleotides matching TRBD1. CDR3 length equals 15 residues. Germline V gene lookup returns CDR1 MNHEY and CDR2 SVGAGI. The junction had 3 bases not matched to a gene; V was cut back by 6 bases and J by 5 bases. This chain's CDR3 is CASSWDRGNNSPLHF. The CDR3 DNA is TGTGCCAGCAGCTGGGACAGGGGGAATAATTCACCCCTCCACTTT.

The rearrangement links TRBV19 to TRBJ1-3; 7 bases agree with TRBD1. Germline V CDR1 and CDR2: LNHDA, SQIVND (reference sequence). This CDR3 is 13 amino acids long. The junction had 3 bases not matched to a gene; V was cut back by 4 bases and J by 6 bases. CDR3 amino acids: CASSKGGENTIYF. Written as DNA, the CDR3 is TGTGCCAGTAGTAAAGGGGGCGAAAACACCATATATTTT.